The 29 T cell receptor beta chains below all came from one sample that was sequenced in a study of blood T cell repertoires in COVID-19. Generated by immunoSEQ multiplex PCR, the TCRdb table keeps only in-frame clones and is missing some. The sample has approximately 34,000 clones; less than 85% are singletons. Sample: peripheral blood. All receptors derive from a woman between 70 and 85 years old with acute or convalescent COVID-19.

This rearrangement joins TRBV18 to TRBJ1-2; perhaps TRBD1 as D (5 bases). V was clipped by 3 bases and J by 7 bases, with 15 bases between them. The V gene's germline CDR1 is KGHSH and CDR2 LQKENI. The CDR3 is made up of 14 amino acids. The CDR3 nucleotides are TGTGCCAGCTCACCTGATAGGGGTCCAGGTGGCTACACCTTC. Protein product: CASSPDRGPGGYTF.

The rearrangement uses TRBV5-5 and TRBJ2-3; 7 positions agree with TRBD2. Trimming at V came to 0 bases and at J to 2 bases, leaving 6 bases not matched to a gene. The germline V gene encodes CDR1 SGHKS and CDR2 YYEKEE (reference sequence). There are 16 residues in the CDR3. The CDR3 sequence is CASSLESGANTDTQYF. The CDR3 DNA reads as TGTGCCAGCAGCTTGGAAAGCGGGGCTAACACAGATACGCAGTATTTT.

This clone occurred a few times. DNA for the CDR3: TGTGCCAGCAGGTGGACTAGCGGCTACGAGCAGTACTTC. Protein sequence: CASRWTSGYEQYF. The V and J genes are TRBV28 and TRBJ2-7; the match to TRBD2 covers 10 bases. This CDR3 spans 13 amino acids. V trimming: 6 bases; J trimming: 3 bases; junction bases outside the gene matches: 2. Germline V CDR1 and CDR2: MDHEN, SYDVKM.

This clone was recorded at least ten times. For the CDR3, the DNA is TGTGCCAGCAGCAAAAGGCTAGGACAGGGCTACAATGAGCAGTTCTTC. This sequence encodes CASSKRLGQGYNEQFF. The chain links TRBV21-1 to TRBJ2-1; the DNA was not compared with TRBD1, the D call given in the table. TRBV21-1 is described as a pseudogene. The CDR3 is made up of 16 amino acids.

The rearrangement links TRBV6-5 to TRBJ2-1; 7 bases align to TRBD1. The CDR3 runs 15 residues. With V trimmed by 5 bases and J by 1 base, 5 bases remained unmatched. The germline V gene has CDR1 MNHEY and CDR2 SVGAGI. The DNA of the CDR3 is TGTGCCAGCAGTCCCGGGACAGAATCCTACAATGAGCAGTTCTTC. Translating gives CASSPGTESYNEQFF.

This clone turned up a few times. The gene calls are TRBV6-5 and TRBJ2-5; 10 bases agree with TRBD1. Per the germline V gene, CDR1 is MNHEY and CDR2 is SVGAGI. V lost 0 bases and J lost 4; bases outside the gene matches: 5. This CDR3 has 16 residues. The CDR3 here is CASSYSTGGGGETQYF. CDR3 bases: TGTGCCAGCAGTTACTCGACAGGGGGCGGTGGAGAGACCCAGTACTTC.

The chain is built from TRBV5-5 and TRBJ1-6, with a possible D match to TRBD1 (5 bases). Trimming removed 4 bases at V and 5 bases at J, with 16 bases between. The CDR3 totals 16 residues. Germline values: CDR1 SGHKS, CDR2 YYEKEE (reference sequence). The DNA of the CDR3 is TGTGCCAGCAGCCTATACTTCAGGGTAGATAATTCACCCCTCCACTTT. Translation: CASSLYFRVDNSPLHF.

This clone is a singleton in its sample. Written as DNA, the CDR3 is TGTGCCAGCAGGGGGACAGTGAACTATGGCTACACCTTC. It encodes CASRGTVNYGYTF. The V and J genes are TRBV6-6 and TRBJ1-2, with 7 bases that match TRBD1. The CDR3 is 13 amino acids. In germline, CDR1 is MNHNY, CDR2 SVGAGI (reference sequence). Trimming cost V 6 bases and J 2 bases; bases outside gene matches: 3.

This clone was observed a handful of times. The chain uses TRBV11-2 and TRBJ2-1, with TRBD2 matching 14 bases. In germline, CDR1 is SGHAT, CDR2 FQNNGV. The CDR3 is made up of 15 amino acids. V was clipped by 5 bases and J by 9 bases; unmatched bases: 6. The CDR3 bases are TGTGCCAGCAGCCCCCCCGGACTAGCGGGAGGTGAGCAGTTCTTC. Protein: CASSPPGLAGGEQFF.

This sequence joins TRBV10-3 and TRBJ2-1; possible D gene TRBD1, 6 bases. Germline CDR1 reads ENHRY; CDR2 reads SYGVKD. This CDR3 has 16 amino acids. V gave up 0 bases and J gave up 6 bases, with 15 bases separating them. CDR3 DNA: TGTGCCATCAGTGAGTCAACAGGGTCCGTCAGCAATGAGCAGTTCTTC. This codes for CAISESTGSVSNEQFF.

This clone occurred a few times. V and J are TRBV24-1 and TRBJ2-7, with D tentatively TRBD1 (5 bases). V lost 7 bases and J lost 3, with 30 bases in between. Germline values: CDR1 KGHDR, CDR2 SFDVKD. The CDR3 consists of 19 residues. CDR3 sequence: CATSNPQGQLSHYYYEQYF. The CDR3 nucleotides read TGTGCCACCAGCAACCCGCAGGGTCAACTCTCCCACTACTACTACGAGCAGTACTTC.

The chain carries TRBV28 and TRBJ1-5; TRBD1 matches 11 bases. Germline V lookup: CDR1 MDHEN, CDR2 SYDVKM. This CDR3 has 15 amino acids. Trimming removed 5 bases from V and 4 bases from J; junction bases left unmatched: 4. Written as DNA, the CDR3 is TGTGCCAGCAGTGGGGACAGGGGGTGGAATCAGCCCCAGCATTTT. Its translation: CASSGDRGWNQPQHF.

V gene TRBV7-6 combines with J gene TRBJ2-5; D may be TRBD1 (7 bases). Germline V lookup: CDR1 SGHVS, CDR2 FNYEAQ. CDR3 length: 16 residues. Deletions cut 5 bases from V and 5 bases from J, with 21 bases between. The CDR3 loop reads CASSPGGGGVLETQYF. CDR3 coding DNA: TGTGCCAGCAGCCCAGGAGGGGGCGGGGTCTTGGAGACCCAGTACTTC.

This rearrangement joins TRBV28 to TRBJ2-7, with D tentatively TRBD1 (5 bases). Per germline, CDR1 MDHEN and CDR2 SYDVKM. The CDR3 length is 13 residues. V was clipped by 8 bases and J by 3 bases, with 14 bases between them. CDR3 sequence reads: CASGDDSVYEQYF. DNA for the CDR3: TGTGCCAGCGGGGATGACAGTGTCTACGAGCAGTACTTC.

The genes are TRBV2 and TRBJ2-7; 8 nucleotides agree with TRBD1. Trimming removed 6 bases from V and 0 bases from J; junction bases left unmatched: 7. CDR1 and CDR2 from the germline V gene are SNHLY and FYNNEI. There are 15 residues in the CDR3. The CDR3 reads CASRRDRTSSYEQYF. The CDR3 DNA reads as TGTGCCAGCAGGCGGGACAGGACAAGCTCCTACGAGCAGTACTTC.

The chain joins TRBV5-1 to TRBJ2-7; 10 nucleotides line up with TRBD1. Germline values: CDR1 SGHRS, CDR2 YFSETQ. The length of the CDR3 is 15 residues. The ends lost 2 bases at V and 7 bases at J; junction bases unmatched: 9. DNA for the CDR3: TGCGCCAGCAGCTTTTCCCGGACAGGGGGATATGAGCAGTACTTC. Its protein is CASSFSRTGGYEQYF.

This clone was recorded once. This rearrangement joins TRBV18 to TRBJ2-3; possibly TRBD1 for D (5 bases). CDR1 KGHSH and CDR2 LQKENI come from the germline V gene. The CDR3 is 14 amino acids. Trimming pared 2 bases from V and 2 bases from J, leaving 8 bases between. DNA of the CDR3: TGTGCCAGCTCACCAGACAGCCTCACAGATACGCAGTATTTT. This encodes CASSPDSLTDTQYF.

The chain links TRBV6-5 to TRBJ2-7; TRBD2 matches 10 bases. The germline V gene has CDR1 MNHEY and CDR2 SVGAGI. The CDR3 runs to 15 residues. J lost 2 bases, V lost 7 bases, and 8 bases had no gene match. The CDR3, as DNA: TGTGCCAGCACCGAGGGCAGCGGGGGGGCCTACGAGCAGTACTTC. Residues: CASTEGSGGAYEQYF.

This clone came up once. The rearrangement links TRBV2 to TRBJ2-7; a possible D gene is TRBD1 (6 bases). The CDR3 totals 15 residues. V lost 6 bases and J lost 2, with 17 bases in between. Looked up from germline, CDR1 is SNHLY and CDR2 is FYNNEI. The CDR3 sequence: CASRRSGDPAYEQYF. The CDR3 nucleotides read TGTGCCAGCAGACGTTCAGGGGACCCTGCCTACGAGCAGTACTTC.

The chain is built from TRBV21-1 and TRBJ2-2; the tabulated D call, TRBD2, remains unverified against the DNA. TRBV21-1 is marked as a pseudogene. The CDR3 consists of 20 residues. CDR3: CASSKAHGTSGRINTGELFF. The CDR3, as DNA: TGTGCCAGCAGCAAAGCTCATGGGACTAGCGGGAGGATCAACACCGGGGAGCTGTTTTTT.

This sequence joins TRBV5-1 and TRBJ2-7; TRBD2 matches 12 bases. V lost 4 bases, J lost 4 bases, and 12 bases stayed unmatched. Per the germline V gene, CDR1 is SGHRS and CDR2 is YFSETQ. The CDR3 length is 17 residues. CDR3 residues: CASSPYPGLAGFYEQYF. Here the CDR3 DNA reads TGCGCCAGCAGCCCCTACCCTGGACTAGCGGGGTTTTACGAGCAGTACTTC.

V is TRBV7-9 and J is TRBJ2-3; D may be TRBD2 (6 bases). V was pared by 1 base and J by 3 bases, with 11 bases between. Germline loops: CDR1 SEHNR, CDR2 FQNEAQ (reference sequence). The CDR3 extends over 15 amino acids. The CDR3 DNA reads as TGTGCCAGCAGCTTAGAAACGACTAGTACAGATACGCAGTATTTT. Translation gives CASSLETTSTDTQYF.

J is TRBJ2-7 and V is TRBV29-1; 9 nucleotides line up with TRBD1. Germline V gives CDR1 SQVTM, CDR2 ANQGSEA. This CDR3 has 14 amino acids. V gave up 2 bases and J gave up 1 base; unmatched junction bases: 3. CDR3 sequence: CSVEKGQGSYEQYF. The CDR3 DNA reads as TGCAGCGTTGAAAAGGGACAGGGATCCTACGAGCAGTACTTC.

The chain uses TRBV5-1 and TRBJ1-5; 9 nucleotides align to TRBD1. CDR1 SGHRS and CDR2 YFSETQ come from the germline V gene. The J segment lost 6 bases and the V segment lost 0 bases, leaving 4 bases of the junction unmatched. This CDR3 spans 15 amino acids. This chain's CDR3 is CASSLEGTGRQPQHF. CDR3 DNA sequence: TGCGCCAGCAGCTTGGAGGGGACAGGGCGTCAGCCCCAGCATTTT.

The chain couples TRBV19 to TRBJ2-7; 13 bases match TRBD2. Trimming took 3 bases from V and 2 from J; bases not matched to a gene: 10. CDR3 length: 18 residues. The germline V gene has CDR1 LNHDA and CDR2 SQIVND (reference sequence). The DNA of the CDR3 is TGTGCCAGTAGTATGCAGGGACTAGCGGGATCGATTGCCTACGAGCAGTACTTC. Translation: CASSMQGLAGSIAYEQYF.

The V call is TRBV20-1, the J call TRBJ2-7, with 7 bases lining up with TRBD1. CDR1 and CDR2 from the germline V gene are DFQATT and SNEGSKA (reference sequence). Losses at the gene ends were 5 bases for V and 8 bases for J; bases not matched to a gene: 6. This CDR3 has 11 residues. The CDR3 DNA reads TGCAGTGCTCCTGAACAGGGGAAGCAGTACTTC. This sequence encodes CSAPEQGKQYF.

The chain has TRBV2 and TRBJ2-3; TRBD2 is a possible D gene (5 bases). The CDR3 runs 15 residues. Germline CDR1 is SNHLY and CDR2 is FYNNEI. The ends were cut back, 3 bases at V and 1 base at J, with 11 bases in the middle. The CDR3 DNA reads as TGTGCCAGCAGTGACCGGGGAAAGGGCACAGATACGCAGTATTTT. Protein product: CASSDRGKGTDTQYF.

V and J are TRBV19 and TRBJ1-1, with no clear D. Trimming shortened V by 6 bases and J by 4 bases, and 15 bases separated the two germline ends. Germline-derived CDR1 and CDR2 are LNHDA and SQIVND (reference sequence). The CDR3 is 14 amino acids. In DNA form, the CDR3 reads TGTGCCAGTAGCGACCCCGCGGCGAGCACTGAAGCTTTCTTT. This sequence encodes CASSDPAASTEAFF. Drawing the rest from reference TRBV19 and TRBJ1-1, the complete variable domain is DGGITQSPKYLFRKEGQNVTLSCEQNLNHDAMYWYRQDPGQGLRLIYYSQIVNDFQKGDIAEGYSVSREKKESFPLTVTSAQKNPTAFYLCASSDPAASTEAFFGQGTRLTVV.

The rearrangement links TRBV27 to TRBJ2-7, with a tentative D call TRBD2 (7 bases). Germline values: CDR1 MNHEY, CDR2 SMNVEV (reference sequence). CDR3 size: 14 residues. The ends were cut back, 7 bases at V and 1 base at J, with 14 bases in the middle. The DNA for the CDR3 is TGTGCCAGCAAAGGAGGGGGGGCGTCCTACGAGCAGTACTTC. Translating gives CASKGGGASYEQYF.